This entry is about one T cell receptor beta chain. Random hexamers served to reverse transcribe roughly 0.45 to 1 ug RNA. An immunoSEQ multiplex PCR generated amplified TCR beta CDR3 products spanning 54 Vbeta and 13 Jbeta. TCRdb passed the immunoSEQ multiplex PCR reads through MiXCR, listing each CDR3 protein once. The sample carries 150,000 to 200,000 distinct CDR3 sequences, 90% to 95% recorded once. These data come from a study of CD8 T cells in Susac syndrome. V was trimmed by 4 bases and J by 10 bases, leaving 22 bases between them. From germline, CDR1 is SEHNR and CDR2 FQNEAQ (reference sequence). The length of the CDR3 is 15 residues. The authors sequenced TCR beta from blood CD8+ and CD4+ T cells. Patients with Susac syndrome met diagnostic criteria that were recently defined for definite or probable disease.

The sequence was collected from a human donor with Susac syndrome. J is TRBJ1-1 and V is TRBV7-9; D gene ambiguous. Source material: CD4+ T cells from PBMCs. The CDR3 DNA reads TGTGCCAGCAGCTCCCCTAAGGATCTATTCCTTGGAGCTTTCTTT. This gives the protein CASSSPKDLFLGAFF. The complete variable domain, with remaining parts taken from reference TRBV7-9 and TRBJ1-1, reads DTGVSQNPRHKITKRGQNVTFRCDPISEHNRLYWYRQTLGQGPEFLTYFQNEAQLEKSRLLSDRFSAERPKGSFSTLEIQRTEQGDSAMYLCASSSPKDLFLGAFFGQGTRLTVV.